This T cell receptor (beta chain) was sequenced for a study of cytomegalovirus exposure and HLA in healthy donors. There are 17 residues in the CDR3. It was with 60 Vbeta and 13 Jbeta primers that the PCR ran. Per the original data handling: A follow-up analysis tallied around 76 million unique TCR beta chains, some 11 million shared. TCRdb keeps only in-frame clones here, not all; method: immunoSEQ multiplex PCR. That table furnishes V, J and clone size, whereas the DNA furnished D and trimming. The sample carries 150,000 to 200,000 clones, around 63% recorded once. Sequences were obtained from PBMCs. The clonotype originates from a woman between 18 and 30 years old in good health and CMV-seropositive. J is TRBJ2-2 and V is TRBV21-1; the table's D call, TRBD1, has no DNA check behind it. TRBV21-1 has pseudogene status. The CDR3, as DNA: TGTGCCAGCAGCAAAAGTAGGCTCAGGGACAGGACCGGGGAGCTGTTTTTT. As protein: CASSKSRLRDRTGELFF.